The clone carrying this T cell receptor beta chain has only a few counts. The assay was immunoSEQ multiplex PCR, and TCRdb's table has in-frame clones only and misses some. The table shows tens of thousands of clones, with approximately 80% occurring only once. The sample is drawn from a study of PD-L1 blockade in urothelial cancer. Study summary: The analyses of blood took place 3 weeks (second dose) and 6 weeks after treatment start.

CDR1 is MDHEN, CDR2 SYDVKM, per germline. Trimming at V came to 2 bases and at J to 2 bases, leaving 0 bases not matched to a gene. The CDR3 loop spans 14 amino acids. Sample: PBMCs, taken around atezolizumab (anti-PD-L1) treatment. The rearrangement joins TRBV28 to TRBJ2-1; 7 bases are shared with TRBD2. The clonotype originates from a man between 70 and 80 years old with urothelial cancer. The CDR3 DNA follows: TGTGCCAGCAGTTTAGGGGGGGCCTACAATGAGCAGTTCTTC. The encoded protein is CASSLGGAYNEQFF. Full variable domain (outside the CDR3, taken from reference TRBV28 and TRBJ2-1): DVKVTQSSRYLVKRTGEKVFLECVQDMDHENMFWYRQDPGLGLRLIYFSYDVKMKEKGDIPEGYSVSREKKERFSLILESASTNQTSMYLCASSLGGAYNEQFFGPGTRLTVL.